This T cell receptor beta chain was observed in a study of blood T cell repertoires in COVID-19. Original processing methods: Amplification of reference gene primers was used by the study to estimate nucleated cell counts. Sequenced by immunoSEQ multiplex PCR; TCRdb stores in-frame clones only, minus some. The V and J calls and clone size are taken from that table; D and trimming were inferred from the DNA. The sample consists of 35,000 to 45,000 clones, roughly 84% of them appearing once. Germline CDR1 SGHTA, CDR2 FQGNSA. CDR3 size: 15 residues. The V gene lost 3 bases and the J gene lost 4 bases, with 14 bases spanning the gap.

Sequenced input: peripheral blood. This clonotype was sampled from a man between 65 and 79 years old with acute or convalescent COVID-19. The gene calls are TRBV7-2 and TRBJ2-3; perhaps TRBD2 as D (6 bases). CDR3 sequence (DNA): TGTGCCAGCAGCTTGGCCGGAGGGGTGGCAGATACGCAGTATTTT. This translates into CASSLAGGVADTQYF.